Each of the 6 T cell receptor beta chains below was sequenced from the same sample in a study of cytomegalovirus exposure and HLA in healthy donors. The PCR had 60 Vbeta and 13 Jbeta primers. Assay used: immunoSEQ multiplex PCR; TCRdb lists only in-frame clones, some missing. The sample's table shows some 120,000 clones. The sequencing input was PBMCs. These receptor sequences come from a man in his forties or fifties in good health and CMV-seropositive.

The CDR3 DNA sequence: TGTGCCAGCAGCTTGGGGACAGGGGGTGGCTACACCTTC. Translation gives CASSLGTGGGYTF. J is TRBJ1-2 and V is TRBV7-9, with TRBD1 matching over 11 bases. CDR3 size: 13 residues. Germline lookup yields CDR1 SEHNR and CDR2 FQNEAQ (reference sequence). V gave up 3 bases and J gave up 7 bases; unmatched junction bases: 1.

A remark on this clone: This CDR3 is also generated by other DNA sequences in the sample. The chain joins TRBV9 to TRBJ1-1, with D possibly TRBD1 on 5 matching bases. Germline CDR1 reads SGDLS; CDR2 reads YYNGEE. This CDR3 comprises 15 residues. The germline V and J ends were trimmed by 4 bases and 6 bases, with 19 bases remaining between them. The CDR3 nucleotides are TGTGCCAGCAGCACCAGGCAGGGCGCCCCTCCTGAAGCTTTCTTT. It specifies CASSTRQGAPPEAFF. The variable domain in full, completed from reference TRBV9 and TRBJ1-1, reads DSGVTQTPKHLITATGQRVTLRCSPRSGDLSVYWYQQSLDQGLQFLIQYYNGEERAKGNILERFSAQQFPDLHSELNLSSLELGDSALYFCASSTRQGAPPEAFFGQGTRLTVV.

The CDR3 DNA reads as TGTGCCAGTAGTATTCGTCCAACTTCTACTAGCGGGAGAACAGATACGCAGTATTTT. This translates into CASSIRPTSTSGRTDTQYF. The rearrangement uses TRBV19 and TRBJ2-3, with 11 nucleotides matching TRBD2. V lost 3 bases to trimming and J lost 3 bases; unmatched junction nucleotides: 14. The CDR3 has 19 amino acids. The germline V gene has CDR1 LNHDA and CDR2 SQIVND (reference sequence).

The CDR3 reads CASSSSGVYNEQFF. The CDR3 DNA reads as TGTGCCAGCAGTTCTAGCGGGGTATACAATGAGCAGTTCTTC. The chain is built from TRBV27 and TRBJ2-1, with TRBD2 matching over 9 bases. CDR1 MNHEY and CDR2 SMNVEV come from the germline V gene (reference sequence). CDR3 length: 14 residues. Trimming cost V 4 bases and J 4 bases; bases outside gene matches: 2.

This chain links TRBV5-5 with TRBJ2-7, with D possibly TRBD2 on 5 matching bases. Germline loops: CDR1 SGHKS, CDR2 YYEKEE (reference sequence). The CDR3 sequence is 14 residues long. Trimming removed 2 bases from V and 1 base from J, with 10 bases in between. CDR3 nucleotides: TGTGCCAGCAGCTTAAAGGGAGAATCCTACGAGCAGTACTTC. This codes for CASSLKGESYEQYF.

The V call is TRBV7-9, the J call TRBJ2-7, with TRBD1 as a possible D gene (5 bases). This CDR3 region has 14 residues. Germline V gene data show CDR1 as SEHNR and CDR2 as FQNEAQ (reference sequence). Trimming cost V 1 base and J 2 bases, with 9 bases left between them. The chain's CDR3 is CASSLVGVTYEQYF. As DNA, the CDR3 is TGTGCCAGCAGCTTAGTAGGGGTGACCTACGAGCAGTACTTC.